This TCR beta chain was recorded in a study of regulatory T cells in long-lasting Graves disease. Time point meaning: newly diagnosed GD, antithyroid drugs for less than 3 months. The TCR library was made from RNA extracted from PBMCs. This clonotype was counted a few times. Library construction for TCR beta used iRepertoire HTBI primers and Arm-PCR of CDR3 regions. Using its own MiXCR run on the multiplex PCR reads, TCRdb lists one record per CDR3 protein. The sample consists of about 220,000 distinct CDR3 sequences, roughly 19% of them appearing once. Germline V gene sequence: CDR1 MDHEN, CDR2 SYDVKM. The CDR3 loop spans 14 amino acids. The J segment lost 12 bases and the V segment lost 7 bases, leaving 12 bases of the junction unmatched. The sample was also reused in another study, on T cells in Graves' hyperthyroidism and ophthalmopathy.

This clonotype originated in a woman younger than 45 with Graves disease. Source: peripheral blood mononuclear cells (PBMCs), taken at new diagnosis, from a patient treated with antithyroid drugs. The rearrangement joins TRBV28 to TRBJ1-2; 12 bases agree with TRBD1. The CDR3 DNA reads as TGTGCCAGCACTCATTCCGGGACAGGGGGCTCAGACACCTTC. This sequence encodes CASTHSGTGGSDTF.